This T cell receptor (beta chain) stems from a study of blood T cell repertoires in COVID-19. Overall study context: Collection of acute and convalescent COVID-19 samples took place in the United States, Italy and Spain. Sample material is recorded as cDNA or gDNA derived from T cells, B-cell-depleted T cells, or PBMCs.

This clone occurred once. Germline values: CDR1 LNHNV, CDR2 YYDKDF (reference sequence). With 0 bases removed from V and 6 bases from J, the gap between germline ends came to 20 bases. The CDR3 is 17 amino acids. Profiling relied on immunoSEQ multiplex PCR, and the TCRdb table lists in-frame clones only, not all of them. The table includes 95,000 to 110,000 clones, about 91% detected once. This TCR came from a human donor in a cohort sampled during active COVID-19. V usage is TRBV15 and J usage is TRBJ1-2; D not resolved. Sequencing was done on a sample of peripheral blood. The CDR3 coding sequence is TGTGCCACCAGCAGAGATCGGGTAGAACCGCGCGTCAATGGCTACACCTTC. Translation gives CATSRDRVEPRVNGYTF.